The rows below give T cell receptor beta chains drawn from one sample of a study of T cell therapy after organ transplantation. Here immunoSEQ multiplex PCR was the method, and the copy in TCRdb shows in-frame clones only, minus some. The repertoire holds 20,000 or so clones, with around 81% as singletons. Antigens for these TCRs are unknown. Specimen: CD8+ T cells from blood, collected after autologous CMV-specific T cell therapy. These receptors were obtained from a human patient who had received a solid organ transplant and had CMV disease. Certain T cells may be donor cells from the graft. Both conserved end residues are part of each CDR3. D genes are given only for firm matches. Clone sizes are given selectively: once, few, many, or a class where the clone is expanded.

V gene	clone size	J gene	D gene	CDR3 protein	CDR3 DNA
TRBV29-1	-	TRBJ1-1	-	CSVSYTEAFF	TGCAGCGTCTCGTACACTGAAGCTTTCTTT
TRBV7-6	-	TRBJ2-3	-	CASSLVFDGSTDTQYF	TGTGCCAGCAGCTTAGTTTTTGACGGGAGCACAGATACGCAGTATTTT
TRBV6-5	few	TRBJ1-1	-	CASSYSENTEAFF	TGTGCCAGCAGTTACTCGGAGAACACTGAAGCTTTCTTT
TRBV19	-	TRBJ2-7	-	CASRGSDSYEQYF	TGTGCCAGCCGCGGGTCCGACTCCTACGAGCAGTACTTC
TRBV4-2	-	TRBJ2-6	-	CASSQDWTAVSGANVLTF	TGTGCCAGCAGCCAAGATTGGACAGCCGTCTCTGGGGCCAACGTCCTGACTTTC
TRBV25-1	few	TRBJ1-1	-	CASTVTEMNTEAFF	TGTGCCAGCACCGTGACGGAGATGAACACTGAAGCTTTCTTT
TRBV7-8	-	TRBJ2-5	-	CASSALETQYF	TGTGCCAGCAGCGCCCTTGAGACCCAGTACTTC
TRBV28	few	TRBJ2-7	TRBD2	CASRPILGLAAEQYF	TGTGCCAGCAGGCCGATATTGGGACTAGCAGCCGAGCAGTACTTC
TRBV13	-	TRBJ2-7	TRBD2	CASSLTAGDYEQYF	TGTGCCAGCAGCTTGACAGCGGGGGACTACGAGCAGTACTTC
TRBV6-1	-	TRBJ2-7	-	CASRDGLLRYF	TGTGCCAGCAGGGACGGGCTTCTGCGGTACTTC
TRBV30	-	TRBJ1-5	TRBD1	CAWSPTGGGNQPQHF	TGTGCCTGGAGCCCTACAGGGGGAGGTAATCAGCCCCAGCATTTT
TRBV5-4	-	TRBJ2-7	-	CASSEGRRGTYEQYF	TGTGCCAGCAGCGAGGGACGACGGGGCACCTACGAGCAGTACTTC
TRBV13	-	TRBJ2-7	TRBD2	CASSPRRDYTYEQYF	TGTGCCAGCAGCCCTCGCCGGGACTATACCTACGAGCAGTACTTC
TRBV6-4	-	TRBJ2-1	TRBD2	CASSDREGSDEQFF	TGTGCCAGCAGTGACCGGGAGGGAAGCGATGAGCAGTTCTTC
TRBV6-4	few	TRBJ2-2	-	CASSDRAGSTGELFF	TGTGCCAGCAGTGACAGGGCGGGAAGCACCGGGGAGCTGTTTTTT
TRBV6-5	few	TRBJ2-1	TRBD2	CASSSPSGSYNEQFF	TGTGCCAGCAGTTCTCCTAGCGGGAGCTACAATGAGCAGTTCTTC
TRBV5-6	-	TRBJ1-4	TRBD1	CASSVGTDGKLFF	TGTGCCAGCAGCGTTGGGACAGACGGGAAACTGTTTTTT
TRBV11-2	-	TRBJ2-5	-	CASSFPRGGGGQETQYF	TGTGCCAGCAGCTTCCCCCGGGGAGGGGGCGGGCAAGAGACCCAGTACTTC
TRBV6-5	-	TRBJ1-2	-	CASSYGQNYGYTF	TGTGCCAGCAGTTACGGACAGAACTATGGCTACACCTTC
TRBV4-3	-	TRBJ1-3	-	CASSQGRDASSGNTIYF	TGCGCCAGCAGCCAGGGAAGGGACGCCAGCTCTGGAAACACCATATATTTT
TRBV4-1	-	TRBJ2-7	-	CASSQGLKRYF	TGCGCCAGCAGCCAAGGCCTGAAGAGGTACTTC
TRBV27	-	TRBJ2-2	-	CASKLIRERAGELFF	TGTGCCAGCAAGCTCATCCGGGAGCGGGCCGGGGAGCTGTTTTTT
TRBV11-3	-	TRBJ1-1	-	CASSISSGGPTEAFF	TGTGCCAGCAGCATAAGTTCCGGGGGTCCCACTGAAGCTTTCTTT
TRBV6-6	-	TRBJ1-5	-	CASSFTDQEGEPQHF	TGTGCCAGCAGTTTTACGGATCAAGAAGGGGAGCCCCAGCATTTT
TRBV6-5	-	TRBJ2-5	TRBD2	CASSPGGGEGETQYF	TGTGCCAGCAGTCCCGGTGGCGGGGAGGGAGAGACCCAGTACTTC
TRBV9	-	TRBJ2-7	-	CASSVGTEVIYEQYF	TGTGCCAGCAGCGTAGGGACAGAAGTTATCTACGAGCAGTACTTC
TRBV30	-	TRBJ2-7	-	CAWSVPLPGEQYF	TGTGCCTGGAGTGTCCCTCTCCCTGGCGAGCAGTACTTC
TRBV1	-	TRBJ2-4	-	CTSSPNRGELAKNIQYF	TGCACCAGCAGCCCGAACAGGGGTGAACTAGCCAAAAACATTCAGTACTTC
TRBV6-4	-	TRBJ2-3	TRBD2	CASSELAGTDTQYF	TGTGCCAGCAGTGAACTAGCGGGCACAGATACGCAGTATTTT
TRBV2	-	TRBJ1-4	-	CASTLRAKREKLFF	TGTGCCAGTACACTCAGGGCCAAGAGGGAAAAACTGTTTTTT
TRBV5-6	few	TRBJ1-1	-	CASSRGLEAFF	TGTGCCAGCAGTAGGGGCCTGGAAGCTTTCTTT
TRBV6-1	-	TRBJ2-1	-	CASTGNEQFF	TGTGCCAGCACCGGAAATGAGCAGTTCTTC
TRBV4-3	-	TRBJ2-1	TRBD2	CASSPWLAGGGEQFF	TGCGCCAGCAGCCCCTGGCTAGCGGGGGGCGGGGAGCAGTTCTTC
TRBV29-1	large	TRBJ2-7	-	CSVEPSGGYEQYF	TGCAGCGTTGAGCCTAGTGGCGGCTACGAGCAGTACTTC
TRBV7-6	few	TRBJ1-2	-	CASSDGTIYGYTF	TGTGCCAGCAGCGACGGAACAATCTATGGCTACACCTTC
TRBV6-1	-	TRBJ2-3	TRBD2	CASSEVGIAGLTDTQYF	TGTGCCAGCAGTGAGGTGGGGATAGCGGGCCTCACAGATACGCAGTATTTT
TRBV2	-	TRBJ1-2	TRBD1	CASMGQRTLVDYGYTF	TGTGCCAGTATGGGACAGAGGACTTTGGTTGACTATGGCTACACCTTC
TRBV7-9	-	TRBJ2-6	TRBD1	CASSSPSGTGGPGANVLTF	TGTGCCAGCAGCTCTCCCTCCGGGACAGGGGGCCCTGGGGCCAACGTCCTGACTTTC
TRBV5-4	-	TRBJ2-7	-	CASSPTSGMWSYEQYF	TGTGCCAGCAGCCCAACTTCTGGGATGTGGTCCTACGAGCAGTACTTC
TRBV30	-	TRBJ1-1	TRBD1	CAWKSAGGDEAFF	TGTGCCTGGAAAAGCGCAGGGGGTGATGAAGCTTTCTTT
TRBV6-5	-	TRBJ2-7	-	CASSEGGSSYEQYF	TGTGCCAGCAGCGAAGGGGGGAGCTCCTACGAGCAGTACTTC
TRBV4-2	-	TRBJ2-5	TRBD2	CASSQDIRLTSGRAEGTQYF	TGTGCCAGCAGCCAAGATATTCGGTTGACTAGCGGGAGGGCTGAGGGGACCCAGTACTTC
TRBV30	-	TRBJ1-2	-	CAWSVGGGGHYGYTF	TGTGCCTGGAGCGTCGGGGGAGGCGGACACTATGGCTACACCTTC
TRBV5-6	-	TRBJ2-5	-	CASSWSLKETQYF	TGTGCCAGCAGCTGGAGCTTAAAAGAGACCCAGTACTTC
TRBV21-1	-	TRBJ2-7	-	CASSKASSGGDCEQYF	TGTGCCAGCAGCAAGGCCTCTAGCGGGGGGGATTGCGAGCAGTACTTC
TRBV5-6	-	TRBJ2-7	-	CASSLWDAETYEQYF	TGTGCCAGCAGCTTGTGGGACGCAGAAACCTACGAGCAGTACTTC
TRBV2	-	TRBJ2-3	-	CASRDSTDTQYF	TGTGCCAGCAGGGACTCAACAGATACGCAGTATTTT
TRBV18	-	TRBJ2-3	TRBD2	CASSPKSSGNTDTQYF	TGTGCCAGCTCACCAAAGTCTAGCGGGAACACAGATACGCAGTATTTT